The 25 T cell receptor beta chains given below trace back to one sample, sequenced in a study of technical replicates of blood from several donors. Sequenced by immunoSEQ multiplex PCR; TCRdb stores in-frame clones only, minus some. Here the sample spans 55,000 to 65,000 clones, about 97% being singletons. Sequenced material: T cells isolated from PBMCs. The receptor source for this set is a human donor in good health.

The rearrangement uses TRBV10-3 and TRBJ1-6; maybe TRBD1 (5 bases). Germline CDR1 is ENHRY and CDR2 is SYGVKD. The CDR3 is 19 residues long. V was pared by 0 bases and J by 7 bases, with 22 bases between. The CDR3 is CAISESASPNPGVNSPLHF. The DNA for the CDR3 is TGTGCCATCAGTGAGTCTGCCAGTCCTAATCCGGGGGTCAATTCACCCCTCCACTTT.

In this sample, this clone turned up once. V and J are TRBV28 and TRBJ2-1; TRBD1 might be the D (5 bases). The germline V gene encodes CDR1 MDHEN and CDR2 SYDVKM. The CDR3 sequence is 14 residues long. Trimming took off 5 bases at V and 1 base at J, with 9 bases between the two ends. The CDR3 protein is CASSQQASYNEQFF. In DNA, the CDR3 is TGTGCCAGCAGTCAACAGGCGTCCTACAATGAGCAGTTCTTC.

CDR3 protein: CATSRDKSGANVLTF. The CDR3 DNA sequence: TGTGCCACCAGCAGAGATAAATCTGGGGCCAACGTCCTGACTTTC. The rearrangement uses TRBV15 and TRBJ2-6; D ambiguous. The CDR3 length is 15 residues. Germline V gene sequence: CDR1 LNHNV, CDR2 YYDKDF (reference sequence). Trimming stripped 0 bases from V and 1 base from J, with 4 bases between.

The chain combines TRBV18 with TRBJ2-2; TRBD1 matches 7 bases. The germline gives CDR1 KGHSH, CDR2 LQKENI. The ends lost 1 base at V and 6 bases at J; junction bases unmatched: 5. The CDR3 spans 15 residues. The CDR3 bases are TGTGCCAGCTCACCACGGACAGGAGTTCCCGGGGAGCTGTTTTTT. Its protein product is CASSPRTGVPGELFF.

The chain links TRBV18 to TRBJ2-7; weak D call: TRBD2 (5 bases). CDR3 size: 13 residues. CDR1 and CDR2 from the germline V gene are KGHSH and LQKENI. Trimming pared 5 bases from V and 5 bases from J, leaving 13 bases between. CDR3 loop: CASSRIERDEQYF. The CDR3 DNA reads as TGTGCCAGCTCAAGAATCGAGAGGGACGAGCAGTACTTC.

J is TRBJ2-1 and V is TRBV10-3, with 10 bases that match TRBD2. V dropped 3 bases and J dropped 8; count of bases not matched to a gene: 13. The CDR3 is 17 residues long. CDR1 and CDR2 (germline): ENHRY, SYGVKD. The CDR3, as DNA: TGTGCCATCAGTGACTCAACTAGCGGGGCTCTGGGCCATGAGCAGTTCTTC. The encoded protein is CAISDSTSGALGHEQFF.

The CDR3 DNA is TGCGCCAGCAGCTTGGACAGGGGGCACGAGCAGTACTTC. It is translated as CASSLDRGHEQYF. V usage is TRBV5-1 and J usage is TRBJ2-7, with TRBD1 matching over 9 bases. Germline V CDR1 and CDR2: SGHRS, YFSETQ. The CDR3 extends over 13 amino acids. Unmatched junction bases numbered 0, after V lost 0 bases and J lost 5 bases.

The V gene is TRBV10-3, the J gene TRBJ2-3, with no clear D. This CDR3 spans 12 amino acids. The germline V gene has CDR1 ENHRY and CDR2 SYGVKD. Trimming removed 6 bases at V and 3 bases at J, with 7 bases between. The CDR3 here is CAISPRTDTQYF. The CDR3 DNA reads as TGTGCCATCAGCCCCCGGACAGATACGCAGTATTTT.

The rearrangement uses TRBV19 and TRBJ2-3, with D hard to call. V lost 11 bases to trimming and J lost 2 bases, with 5 bases between them. CDR3 length equals 10 residues. Germline assignment: CDR1 LNHDA and CDR2 SQIVND (reference sequence). CDR3 in DNA: TGTGCCTTCCACACAGATACGCAGTATTTT. It codes for CAFHTDTQYF.

This chain links TRBV29-1 with TRBJ1-2; TRBD1 aligns across 9 bases. The germline V gene has CDR1 SQVTM and CDR2 ANQGSEA. Trimming took 7 bases from V and 4 from J; bases not matched to a gene: 13. The CDR3 sequence is 15 residues long. The CDR3 region is CSAVTGGDRTYGYTF. As DNA, the CDR3 is TGCAGCGCTGTGACAGGGGGGGATAGGACCTATGGCTACACCTTC.

The J gene is TRBJ2-2, the V gene TRBV9; D might be TRBD2 (5 bases). CDR1 and CDR2 from the germline V gene are SGDLS and YYNGEE. V shed 0 bases and J shed 7 bases, with 10 bases lying between them. The CDR3 is made up of 14 amino acids. CDR3 DNA: TGTGCCAGCAGCGTAGCGTCGGGGATCGGGGAGCTGTTTTTT. Protein: CASSVASGIGELFF.

The chain carries TRBV27 and TRBJ2-7; D remains unclear. CDR3 length: 14 amino acids. The germline CDR1 and CDR2 sequences are MNHEY and SMNVEV (reference sequence). Trimming removed 6 bases from V and 5 bases from J, with 17 bases in between. This CDR3 is CASRPNTVLNEQYF. Written as DNA, the CDR3 is TGTGCCAGCAGACCAAACACCGTCCTGAACGAGCAGTACTTC.

This clone was seen a single time. The chain carries TRBV5-6 and TRBJ2-7; 10 nucleotides line up with TRBD2. CDR1 is SGHDT, CDR2 YYEEEE, per germline. CDR3 size: 16 residues. V lost 0 bases and J lost 4; bases outside the gene matches: 7. CDR3 amino acids: CASSLVASGRVYEQYF. DNA for the CDR3: TGTGCCAGCAGCTTGGTGGCTAGCGGGAGAGTTTACGAGCAGTACTTC.

V gene TRBV19 combines with J gene TRBJ1-1; D is unclear. The germline CDR1 and CDR2 sequences are LNHDA and SQIVND (reference sequence). Between the trimmed V and J ends, which lost 5 bases and 5 bases, there was a span of 9 bases. CDR3 size: 12 residues. The CDR3 coding sequence is TGTGCCAGTAGTGTAGGAGTTACTGAAGCTTTCTTT. This translates into CASSVGVTEAFF.

This rearrangement joins TRBV14 to TRBJ1-2; weak D call: TRBD1 (5 bases). This CDR3 has 16 residues. The V end was cut by 2 bases, the J end by 5 bases, with 18 bases between. The germline V gene has CDR1 SGHDN and CDR2 FVKESK. CDR3 region: CASSQRGPPLYYGYTF. DNA for the CDR3: TGTGCCAGCAGCCAAAGGGGTCCTCCTCTATATTATGGCTACACCTTC. The full variable domain, with the rest looked up from reference TRBV14 and TRBJ1-2, is EAGVTQFPSHSVIEKGQTVTLRCDPISGHDNLYWYRRVMGKEIKFLLHFVKESKQDESGMPNNRFLAERTGGTYSTLKVQPAELEDSGVYFCASSQRGPPLYYGYTFGSGTRLTVV.

The chain couples TRBV5-6 to TRBJ1-4, with D tentatively TRBD1 (6 bases). The ends were cut back, 0 bases at V and 7 bases at J, with 13 bases in the middle. There are 15 residues in the CDR3. Germline V gene sequence: CDR1 SGHDT, CDR2 YYEEEE. For the CDR3, the DNA is TGTGCCAGCAGCTTGGCCGGGGCAGGGGCTGAAAAACTGTTTTTT. It codes for CASSLAGAGAEKLFF.

The chain joins TRBV11-2 to TRBJ1-4; TRBD1 might be the D (5 bases). Germline CDR1 SGHAT, CDR2 FQNNGV. The length of the CDR3 is 15 residues. V dropped 6 bases and J dropped 0 bases, with 11 bases sitting between them. The CDR3 protein is CASSSLTATNEKLFF. DNA for the CDR3: TGTGCCAGCAGTTCCCTGACAGCAACTAATGAAAAACTGTTTTTT.

V is TRBV7-2 and J is TRBJ2-3; TRBD2 agrees at 14 bases. Trimming cost V 6 bases and J 0 bases; bases outside gene matches: 5. Germline V lookup: CDR1 SGHTA, CDR2 FQGNSA. CDR3 length equals 17 residues. CDR3 protein: CASRPRLAGGSTDTQYF. Here the CDR3 DNA reads TGTGCCAGCAGACCCCGACTAGCGGGGGGGAGCACAGATACGCAGTATTTT.

The sample holds one count of this clone. The V and J genes are TRBV7-9 and TRBJ1-5; D perhaps matches TRBD1 (5 bases). Germline V lookup: CDR1 SEHNR, CDR2 FQNEAQ (reference sequence). The CDR3 is 17 amino acids. The V end was cut by 5 bases, the J end by 4 bases, with 21 bases between. The CDR3 sequence is CASSPGWGEKRNQPQHF. In DNA form, the CDR3 reads TGTGCCAGCAGCCCCGGTTGGGGGGAAAAGAGAAATCAGCCCCAGCATTTT.

This chain joins TRBV28 and TRBJ2-7; D may be TRBD2 (5 bases). Germline V gene lookup returns CDR1 MDHEN and CDR2 SYDVKM. This CDR3 contains 12 residues. Trimming shortened V by 5 bases and J by 4 bases, and 9 bases separated the two germline ends. Here the CDR3 DNA reads TGTGCCAGCAGTCTCAGGAGGTACGAGCAGTACTTC. The encoded protein is CASSLRRYEQYF.

The CDR3 DNA reads TGCGCCAGCAGCTTGGTGGGGGGGCAAGGCTACGAGCAGTACTTC. Its protein is CASSLVGGQGYEQYF. The chain recombines TRBV5-1 with TRBJ2-7, with D possibly matching TRBD2 (7 bases). The CDR3 extends over 15 amino acids. CDR1 and CDR2 (germline): SGHRS, YFSETQ. V was trimmed by 0 bases and J by 3 bases, leaving 13 bases between them.

This chain links TRBV6-1 with TRBJ2-7; D uncertain. The CDR3 is made up of 14 amino acids. The germline CDR1 and CDR2 sequences are MNHNS and SASEGT. V was cut by 5 bases and J by 2 bases, with 13 bases left in between. The CDR3 protein is CASSLPGPTYEQYF. The CDR3 DNA reads as TGTGCCAGCAGTCTCCCAGGTCCAACCTACGAGCAGTACTTC.

This rearrangement joins TRBV28 to TRBJ2-7; a possible D gene is TRBD1 (5 bases). CDR1 is MDHEN, CDR2 SYDVKM, per germline. The CDR3 is 13 residues long. Deletions cut 6 bases from V and 7 bases from J, with 16 bases between. CDR3 in DNA: TGTGCCAGCAGGGGGCCCCTCCCTAGGGAGCAGTACTTC. It translates to CASRGPLPREQYF.

The J gene is TRBJ1-6, the V gene TRBV5-8; a weak D match, TRBD1 (5 bases). CDR3 size: 15 residues. Germline values: CDR1 SGHTS, CDR2 YDEGEE. V lost 4 bases to trimming and J lost 7 bases, with 15 bases between them. CDR3 sequence reads: CASSPRLGQNSPLHF. The CDR3 DNA is TGTGCCAGCAGCCCCCGCCTGGGGCAAAATTCACCCCTCCACTTT.

This chain joins TRBV5-1 and TRBJ2-2, with D maybe TRBD1 (5 bases). The length of the CDR3 is 15 residues. CDR1 is SGHRS, CDR2 YFSETQ, per germline. V shed 0 bases and J shed 6 bases, with 12 bases lying between them. CDR3 loop: CASSLAEGVAGELFF. The CDR3 region has the DNA TGCGCCAGCAGCTTGGCCGAAGGGGTGGCCGGGGAGCTGTTTTTT.